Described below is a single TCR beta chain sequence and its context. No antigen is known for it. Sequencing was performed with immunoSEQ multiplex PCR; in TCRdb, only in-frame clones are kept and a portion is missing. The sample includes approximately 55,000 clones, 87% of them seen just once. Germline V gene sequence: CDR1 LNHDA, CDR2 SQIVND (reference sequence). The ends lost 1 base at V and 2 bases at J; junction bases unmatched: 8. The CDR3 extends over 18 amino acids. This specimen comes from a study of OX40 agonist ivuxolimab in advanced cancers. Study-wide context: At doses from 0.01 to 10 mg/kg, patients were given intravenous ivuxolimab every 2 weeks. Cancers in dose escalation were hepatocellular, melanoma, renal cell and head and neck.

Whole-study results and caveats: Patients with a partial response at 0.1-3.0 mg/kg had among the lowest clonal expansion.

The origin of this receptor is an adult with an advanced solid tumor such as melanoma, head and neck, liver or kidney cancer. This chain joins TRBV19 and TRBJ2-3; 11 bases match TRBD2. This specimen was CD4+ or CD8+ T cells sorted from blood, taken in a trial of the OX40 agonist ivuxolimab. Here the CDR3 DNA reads TGTGCCAGTAGTATAGCCCATCCGGGACTAGCGGTCACAGATACGCAGTATTTT. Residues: CASSIAHPGLAVTDTQYF.